The rows below give T cell receptor beta chains drawn from one sample of a study of early T cells in non-severe SARS-CoV-2 infection. TCRdb independently ran MiXCR on the 5' RACE reads; one entry per CDR3 protein. The sample records approximately 70,000 distinct CDR3 sequences, 9.5% to 15% being singletons. The sample consisted of whole blood, taken at baseline. The receptors were sampled from an adult who was a healthcare worker with PCR-confirmed SARS-CoV-2 infection or an uninfected control (not recorded which). The CDR3 runs from the conserved cysteine through the conserved F or W. D genes are given only for firm matches. Only part of the rows carry a size: once, few, many, or a class if the clone is expanded.

TRBV4-1	many	TRBJ1-6	.	CASSQEGYILGNSPLHF	TGCGCCAGCAGCCAAGAGGGCTACATATTGGGGAATTCACCCCTCCACTTT
TRBV20-1	few	TRBJ1-6	TRBD1	CSARPGQGDSPLHF	TGCAGTGCCCGACCGGGACAGGGTGATTCACCCCTCCACTTT
TRBV18	many	TRBJ1-4	.	CASSPPGAANEKLFF	TGTGCCAGCTCACCACCGGGCGCGGCTAATGAAAAACTGTTTTTT
TRBV12-3/TRBV12-4	few	TRBJ2-1	.	CASSPRNSYNEQFF	TGTGCCAGCAGTCCCCGTAACTCTTACAATGAGCAGTTCTTC
TRBV12-3/TRBV12-4	few	TRBJ1-1	TRBD1	CASDRGDNTEAFF	TGTGCCAGCGACAGGGGCGATAACACTGAAGCTTTCTTT
TRBV7-2	few	TRBJ1-6	.	CASSSAGRSGSPLHF	TGTGCCAGCAGCTCCGCGGGCAGGTCGGGTTCACCCCTCCACTTT
TRBV29-1	few	TRBJ1-1	TRBD1	CSVASGGSGTEAFF	TGCAGCGTTGCATCAGGGGGCTCGGGCACTGAAGCTTTCTTT
TRBV6-1	few	TRBJ2-2	.	CASSAQRWTHTNTGELFF	TGTGCCAGCAGTGCCCAACGGTGGACTCATACGAACACCGGGGAGCTGTTTTTT
TRBV7-8	.	TRBJ2-2	.	CASTQTGGYTGELFF	TGTGCCAGCACCCAAACCGGGGGTTACACCGGGGAGCTGTTTTTT
TRBV12-3/TRBV12-4	.	TRBJ2-3	.	CASGNEMSTDTQYF	TGTGCCAGCGGCAACGAAATGAGCACAGATACGCAGTATTTT
TRBV6-5	many	TRBJ1-5	TRBD1	CASNRRRGLQPQHF	TGTGCCAGCAACAGAAGGAGGGGGCTTCAGCCCCAGCATTTT
TRBV28	.	TRBJ1-2	TRBD1	CASSDRAYGYTF	TGTGCCAGCAGTGACAGGGCCTATGGCTACACCTTC